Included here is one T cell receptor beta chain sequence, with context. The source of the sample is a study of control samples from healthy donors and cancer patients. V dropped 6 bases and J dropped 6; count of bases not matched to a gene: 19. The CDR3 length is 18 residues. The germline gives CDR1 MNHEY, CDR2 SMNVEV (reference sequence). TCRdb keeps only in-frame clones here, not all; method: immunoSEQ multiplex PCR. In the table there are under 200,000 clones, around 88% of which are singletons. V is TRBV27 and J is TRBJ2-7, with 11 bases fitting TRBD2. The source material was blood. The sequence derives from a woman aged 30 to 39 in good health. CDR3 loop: CASSVRPLAGGFLPEQYF. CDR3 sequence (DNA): TGTGCCAGCAGCGTGAGGCCCCTAGCGGGAGGCTTCTTACCCGAGCAGTACTTC.